The 15 T cell receptor beta chains in this list originate from one sample, sequenced in a study of blood T cell repertoires in COVID-19. Profiling relied on immunoSEQ multiplex PCR, and the TCRdb table lists in-frame clones only, not all of them. Among 270,000 or so clones, 84% were seen once, and the ten largest hold roughly 8.6%. Material: peripheral blood. All receptors come from a human donor in a cohort sampled during active COVID-19.

The chain recombines TRBV4-1 with TRBJ1-1; D uncertain. Germline lookup yields CDR1 MGHRA and CDR2 YSYEKL. Trimming took 3 bases from V and 1 from J, leaving 9 bases between them. The CDR3 contains 14 residues. CDR3 in DNA: TGCGCCAGCAGCCAGTTCGAGAGGAACACTGAAGCTTTCTTT. Protein: CASSQFERNTEAFF.

This sequence joins TRBV15 and TRBJ1-2; D not certain. Trimming removed 0 bases at V and 6 bases at J, with 11 bases between. Germline CDR1 reads LNHNV; CDR2 reads YYDKDF (reference sequence). The CDR3 runs to 14 residues. This chain's CDR3 is CATSRDRTPDGYTF. CDR3 coding DNA: TGTGCCACCAGCAGAGACAGGACTCCAGATGGCTACACCTTC.

The chain combines TRBV29-1 with TRBJ2-1, with 7 bases fitting TRBD2. The junction had 5 bases not matched to a gene; V was cut back by 6 bases and J by 3 bases. The CDR3 contains 13 residues. Per the germline V gene, CDR1 is SQVTM and CDR2 is ANQGSEA. CDR3 nucleotides: TGCAGCGTCGGGGGAGGGAACTACAATGAGCAGTTCTTC. This sequence encodes CSVGGGNYNEQFF.

V usage is TRBV7-9 and J usage is TRBJ1-3; TRBD1 matches at 8 bases. V was pared by 3 bases and J by 2 bases, with 3 bases of the junction left unmatched. This CDR3 is 15 amino acids long. CDR1 is SEHNR, CDR2 FQNEAQ, per germline (reference sequence). DNA of the CDR3: TGTGCCAGCAGCTTCTCGACAGGGGCTGGAAACACCATATATTTT. This translates into CASSFSTGAGNTIYF.

The chain employs TRBV2 and TRBJ2-7; TRBD2 aligns across 8 bases. J gave up 2 bases and V 6 bases, and 9 bases lay outside the gene matches. This CDR3 has 15 amino acids. Germline loops: CDR1 SNHLY, CDR2 FYNNEI. The CDR3 DNA sequence: TGTGCCAGCAGAGTTGCGGGAGGCCAAACCTACGAGCAGTACTTC. It is translated as CASRVAGGQTYEQYF.

This clone was counted once. This rearrangement joins TRBV6-5 to TRBJ1-5; D remains ambiguous. Trimming removed 7 bases at V and 0 bases at J, with 10 bases between. The CDR3 contains 14 residues. Germline loops: CDR1 MNHEY, CDR2 SVGAGI. The CDR3 DNA reads TGTGCCAGCAAGCTCACGGGTAGCAATCAGCCCCAGCATTTT. Residues: CASKLTGSNQPQHF.

V is TRBV5-1 and J is TRBJ1-2, with 8 bases identical to TRBD1. Germline-derived CDR1 and CDR2 are SGHRS and YFSETQ. The CDR3 covers 16 residues. V dropped 5 bases and J dropped 7; count of bases not matched to a gene: 16. CDR3: CASRPNTGTGVGGYTF. CDR3 nucleotide sequence: TGCGCCAGCAGACCCAACACAGGGACAGGAGTGGGTGGCTACACCTTC.

The chain recombines TRBV5-1 with TRBJ1-2, with TRBD1 matching 8 bases. The V and J ends lost 3 bases and 8 bases, in that order; junction bases with no gene match: 6. The CDR3 length is 13 residues. Germline loops: CDR1 SGHRS, CDR2 YFSETQ. This chain's CDR3 is CASSSDRVGGYTF. Here the CDR3 DNA reads TGCGCCAGCAGCTCGGACAGGGTAGGAGGCTACACCTTC. Full variable domain (remainder filled in from reference TRBV5-1 and TRBJ1-2): KAGVTQTPRYLIKTRGQQVTLSCSPISGHRSVSWYQQTPGQGLQFLFEYFSETQRNKGNFPGRFSGRQFSNSRSEMNVSTLELGDSALYLCASSSDRVGGYTFGSGTRLTVV.

The chain is built from TRBV6-5 and TRBJ2-5, with D possibly being TRBD1 (7 bases). The CDR3 length is 14 residues. Germline V gene data show CDR1 as MNHEY and CDR2 as SVGAGI. V lost 7 bases and J 5 bases, leaving 17 bases between the germline ends. In nucleotides, the CDR3 is TGTGCCAGCACCGTTACAGGGGCGGGGGAGACCCAGTACTTC. The encoded protein is CASTVTGAGETQYF.

The V and J genes are TRBV6-6 and TRBJ2-7; 10 nucleotides match TRBD2. Germline CDR1 reads MNHNY; CDR2 reads SVGAGI (reference sequence). Unmatched junction bases numbered 13, after V lost 8 bases and J lost 6 bases. The CDR3 length is 15 residues. The CDR3 nucleotides are TGTGCCAGCCGGATTAAAGCGGGAGGGCCGCTCGAGCAGTACTTC. The encoded protein is CASRIKAGGPLEQYF.

This rearrangement joins TRBV2 to TRBJ1-4; no clear D. The length of the CDR3 is 14 residues. The germline CDR1 and CDR2 sequences are SNHLY and FYNNEI. The V gene lost 7 bases and the J gene lost 7 bases, with 16 bases spanning the gap. CDR3 protein: CASTPAGLGEKLFF. CDR3 nucleotides: TGTGCCAGCACGCCGGCCGGGTTGGGTGAAAAACTGTTTTTT.

This clone showed up just a few times. The rearrangement joins TRBV6-6 to TRBJ1-2, with 9 bases matching TRBD1. The CDR3 is made up of 14 amino acids. Trimming cost V 4 bases and J 6 bases; bases outside gene matches: 6. Germline V gene data show CDR1 as MNHNY and CDR2 as SVGAGI (reference sequence). In DNA, the CDR3 is TGTGCCAGCAGTTCACAGGGGGCGACGAATGGCTACACCTTC. Its translation is CASSSQGATNGYTF.

This chain uses TRBV6-6 with TRBJ2-7; a weak D match, TRBD2 (7 bases). This CDR3 has 17 residues. Per the germline V gene, CDR1 is MNHNY and CDR2 is SVGAGI (reference sequence). Trimming left V 5 bases short and J 2 bases short, with 22 bases between. The DNA for the CDR3 is TGTGCCAGCAGTCTCTCTGGGGGGGCGGACTCTACCTACGAGCAGTACTTC. Translation: CASSLSGGADSTYEQYF.

The chain is built from TRBV20-1 and TRBJ1-6, with 8 bases that match TRBD1. V gave up 3 bases and J gave up 9 bases; unmatched junction bases: 4. This CDR3 is built from 13 residues. Germline lookup yields CDR1 DFQATT and CDR2 SNEGSKA (reference sequence). The CDR3 bases are TGCAGTGCTAGTATGGACAGGGCTTCACCCCTCCACTTT. This translates into CSASMDRASPLHF.

This sequence joins TRBV6-2 or TRBV6-3 and TRBJ2-7, with D possibly TRBD2 on 5 matching bases. Trimming left V 0 bases short and J 6 bases short, with 15 bases between. The CDR3 spans 15 residues. Looked up from germline, CDR1 is MNHEY and CDR2 is SVGEGT. This CDR3 reads CASSYSRLTTGEQYF. The CDR3 DNA reads TGTGCCAGCAGTTACTCCCGACTAACAACGGGCGAGCAGTACTTC.